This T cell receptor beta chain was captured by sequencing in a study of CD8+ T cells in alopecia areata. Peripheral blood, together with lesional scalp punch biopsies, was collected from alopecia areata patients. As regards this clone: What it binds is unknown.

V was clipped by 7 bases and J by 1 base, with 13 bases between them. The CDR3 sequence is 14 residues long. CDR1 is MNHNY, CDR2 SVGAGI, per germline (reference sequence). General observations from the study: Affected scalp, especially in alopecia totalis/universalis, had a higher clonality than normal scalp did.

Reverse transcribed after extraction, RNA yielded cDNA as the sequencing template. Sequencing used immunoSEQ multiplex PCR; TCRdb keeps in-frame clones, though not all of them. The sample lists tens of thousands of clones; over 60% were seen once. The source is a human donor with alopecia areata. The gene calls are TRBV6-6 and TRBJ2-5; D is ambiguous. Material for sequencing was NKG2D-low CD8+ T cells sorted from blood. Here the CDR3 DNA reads TGTGCCAGCATCCCCGACCGAACCCAAGAGACCCAGTACTTC. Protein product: CASIPDRTQETQYF.